This T cell receptor (beta chain) appears in the sequencing data of a study of blood T cell repertoires in COVID-19 (dated by TCRdb to between 2020 and 2021). As for the study more broadly: Collaborator samples came from the United States, Italy and Spain and covered acute and convalescent phases of COVID-19. Where available, HLA class I and class II types were obtained from metadata supplied by the sample provider rather than from assay-based typing. The prospective study material was composed of cDNA or gDNA derived from T cells, B-cell-depleted T cells, or PBMCs. Deeply sampled blood TCRbeta repertoires from subjects exposed to, actively infected with, or recovered from COVID-19 were included in the dataset. Samples came from the ongoing ImmuneRACE study (first 160 participants) plus 1,254 subjects from 6 global collaborators. The repertoires were made available in a free public database intended to serve as a resource for research on the immune response to SARS-CoV-2. Nearly every sample came with metadata listing a de-identified subject ID, COVID-19 status, age in years and sex. What the research found in general, with its limitations: The quantity of clinical and demographic metadata differed by source and by participant and was supplied without curation.

TCRbeta CDR3 regions were amplified from genomic DNA using the immunoSEQ Assay, a bias-controlled multiplex PCR. On the study's bioinformatics: Nucleated cell counts per sample were estimated from amplification of reference gene primers within the assay. To quantify the absolute abundance of each unique TCRbeta CDR3 rearrangement, sequence reads were collapsed and filtered. Productive Simpson clonality was computed per sample as the square root of Simpson's diversity index over productive rearrangements. This immuneACCESS table, as held by TCRdb, lists in-frame sequences with V and J called but not all clones. Of the missing ones, under half trace to an unresolved V gene in checked studies; the others have no known cause. Clone size and V and J calls were adopted from that table, with D and trimming inferred from the DNA. Within this sample are 75,000 to 90,000 clones, with under 95% of them counted one time only. Of the sample, under 6% is held by the ten largest clones.

As regards this clone: This receptor's antigen is unknown. No base-level quality is on record; no much larger clone is a single base apart.

Whole blood was collected in K2EDTA tubes by collaborating institutions according to the institutions' own protocols. For TCRbeta analysis, collaborators shipped samples as frozen whole blood, isolated PBMCs, or DNA extracted from either of those sample types. What was sequenced was peripheral blood. The receptor was derived from a human donor in a cohort sampled during active COVID-19.

CDR3 sequence: CASSPMGQGAKGGYTF. The nucleotide sequence reads TGTGCCAGCAGCCCGATGGGACAGGGGGCGAAAGGTGGCTACACCTTC. The V gene is TRBV5-6 and the J gene is TRBJ1-2; 12 middle bases align to TRBD1. The germline V gene provides CDR1 SGHDT and CDR2 YYEEEE. Trimming removed 4 bases from V and 7 bases from J; the gene matches leave 11 bases unexplained. The cysteine opens and the phenylalanine closes a CDR3 of 16 amino acids. Only the CDR3 portion is preserved as DNA: 48 bases, with reading frame beginning at the first base.